Detailed here is one TCR beta chain. Cohort allocation depended upon clinical history that participants reported. The sample comes from a study of blood T cell repertoires in COVID-19. Profiling relied on immunoSEQ multiplex PCR, and the TCRdb table lists in-frame clones only, not all of them. The sample shows roughly 340,000 clones, about 87% of them seen only once. The source is a man aged 40-49 years in a cohort exposed to, infected with or recovered from COVID-19 (not recorded which). Sequenced sample: PBMCs or T cells enriched from blood (not recorded which).

The CDR3 protein is CASSPAWTSTNEKLFF. CDR3 coding DNA: TGTGCCAGCTCACCAGCGTGGACTTCAACTAATGAAAAACTGTTTTTT. This chain connects TRBV18 to TRBJ1-4; D gene uncertain. Trimming removed 2 bases at V and 0 bases at J, with 10 bases between. In germline, CDR1 is KGHSH, CDR2 LQKENI. The CDR3 extends over 16 amino acids.